This TCR beta chain appears in the sequencing data of a study of T-cell reconstitution after alpha-beta-depleted transplantation in children. Study conclusions and caveats: At the one-year point after transplant, T-cell counts and TCRbeta diversity were found to come mostly from T cells that had been newly produced.

Unique molecular identifiers were used to barcode this TCRbeta library. MiXCR, run by TCRdb on the PCR reads, gives a single entry per CDR3 protein. The sample holds 500,000 to 750,000 distinct CDR3 sequences; 27% are singletons and the top ten take under 45%. Losses at the gene ends were 4 bases for V and 5 bases for J; bases not matched to a gene: 11. Germline CDR1 and CDR2: SGHKS and YYEKEE (reference sequence). This CDR3 is built from 16 residues. This clonotype was seen only a few times. What it binds is not known. The chain joins TRBV5-5 to TRBJ2-1, with 8 bases identical to TRBD1. This TCR derives from a boy under three years old with Wiskott-Aldrich syndrome, due to receive a stem cell transplant. This material consisted of PBMCs, taken before TCRalphabeta/CD19-depleted stem cell transplant. In DNA, the CDR3 is TGTGCCAGCAGCCTGAGACAGGGGTCTCTCGACAATGAGCAGTTCTTC. It encodes CASSLRQGSLDNEQFF.